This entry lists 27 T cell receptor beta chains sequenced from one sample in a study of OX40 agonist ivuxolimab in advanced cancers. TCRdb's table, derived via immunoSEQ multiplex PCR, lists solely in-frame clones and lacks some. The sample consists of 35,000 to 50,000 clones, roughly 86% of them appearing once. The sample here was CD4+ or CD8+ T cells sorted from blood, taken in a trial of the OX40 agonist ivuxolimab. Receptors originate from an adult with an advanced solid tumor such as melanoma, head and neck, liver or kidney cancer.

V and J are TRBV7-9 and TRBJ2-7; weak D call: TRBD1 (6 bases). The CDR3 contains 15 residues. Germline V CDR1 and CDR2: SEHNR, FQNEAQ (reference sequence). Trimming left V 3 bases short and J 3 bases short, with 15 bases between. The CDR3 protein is CASSFQNTGSYEQYF. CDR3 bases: TGTGCCAGCAGCTTCCAAAATACAGGGAGCTACGAGCAGTACTTC.

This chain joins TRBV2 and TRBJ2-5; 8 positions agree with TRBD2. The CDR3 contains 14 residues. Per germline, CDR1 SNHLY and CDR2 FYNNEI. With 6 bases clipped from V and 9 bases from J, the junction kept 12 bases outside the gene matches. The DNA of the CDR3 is TGTGCCAGCAGCACCGCCGGGACTAGGGGGTCCCAGTACTTC. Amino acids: CASSTAGTRGSQYF. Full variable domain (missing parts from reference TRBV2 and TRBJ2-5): EPEVTQTPSHQVTQMGQEVILRCVPISNHLYFYWYRQILGQKVEFLVSFYNNEISEKSEIFDDQFSVERPDGSNFTLKIRSTKLEDSAMYFCASSTAGTRGSQYFGPGTRLLVL.

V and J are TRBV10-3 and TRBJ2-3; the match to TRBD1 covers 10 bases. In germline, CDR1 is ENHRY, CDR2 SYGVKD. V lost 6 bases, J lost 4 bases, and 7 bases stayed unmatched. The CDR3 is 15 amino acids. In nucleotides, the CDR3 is TGTGCCATCAGCACGGGACAGGGGAAGGCAGATACGCAGTATTTT. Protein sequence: CAISTGQGKADTQYF.

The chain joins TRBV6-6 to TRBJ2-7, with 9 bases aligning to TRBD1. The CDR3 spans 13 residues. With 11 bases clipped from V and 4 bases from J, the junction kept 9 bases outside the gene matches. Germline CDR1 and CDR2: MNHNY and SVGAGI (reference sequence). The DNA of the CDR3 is TGTGCCGAGGGCCCGGGACAGGGTTACGAGCAGTACTTC. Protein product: CAEGPGQGYEQYF.

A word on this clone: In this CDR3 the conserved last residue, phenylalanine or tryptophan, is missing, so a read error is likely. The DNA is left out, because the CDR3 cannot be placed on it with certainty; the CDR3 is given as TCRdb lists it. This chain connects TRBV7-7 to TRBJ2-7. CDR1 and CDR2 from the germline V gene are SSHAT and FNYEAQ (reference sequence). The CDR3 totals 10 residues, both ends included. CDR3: CASSLVDDPD.

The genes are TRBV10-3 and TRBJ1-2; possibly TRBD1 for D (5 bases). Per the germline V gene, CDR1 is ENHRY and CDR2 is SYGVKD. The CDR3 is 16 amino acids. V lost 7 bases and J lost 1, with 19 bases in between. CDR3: CAINEWGRANNYGYTF. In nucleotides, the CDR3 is TGTGCCATCAACGAATGGGGACGGGCAAATAACTATGGCTACACCTTC.

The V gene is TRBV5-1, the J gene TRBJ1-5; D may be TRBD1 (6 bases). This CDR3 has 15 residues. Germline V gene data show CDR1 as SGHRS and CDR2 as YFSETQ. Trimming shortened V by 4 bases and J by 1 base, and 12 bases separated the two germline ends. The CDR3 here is CASSPEGGSNQPQHF. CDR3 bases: TGCGCCAGCAGCCCCGAGGGGGGGAGCAATCAGCCCCAGCATTTT. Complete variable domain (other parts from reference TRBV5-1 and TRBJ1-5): KAGVTQTPRYLIKTRGQQVTLSCSPISGHRSVSWYQQTPGQGLQFLFEYFSETQRNKGNFPGRFSGRQFSNSRSEMNVSTLELGDSALYLCASSPEGGSNQPQHFGDGTRLSIL.

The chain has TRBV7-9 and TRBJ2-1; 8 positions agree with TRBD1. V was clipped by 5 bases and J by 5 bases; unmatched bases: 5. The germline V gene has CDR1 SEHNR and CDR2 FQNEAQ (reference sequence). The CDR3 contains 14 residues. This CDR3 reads CASSPTGGNNEQFF. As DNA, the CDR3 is TGTGCCAGCAGCCCAACAGGGGGGAACAATGAGCAGTTCTTC.

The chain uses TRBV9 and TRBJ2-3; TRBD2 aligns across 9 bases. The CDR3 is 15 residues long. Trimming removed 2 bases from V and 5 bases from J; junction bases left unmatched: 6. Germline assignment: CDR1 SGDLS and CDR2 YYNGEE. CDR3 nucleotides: TGTGCCAGCAGCGTCGGCGGGGGGGCCGAAGATACGCAGTATTTT. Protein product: CASSVGGGAEDTQYF.

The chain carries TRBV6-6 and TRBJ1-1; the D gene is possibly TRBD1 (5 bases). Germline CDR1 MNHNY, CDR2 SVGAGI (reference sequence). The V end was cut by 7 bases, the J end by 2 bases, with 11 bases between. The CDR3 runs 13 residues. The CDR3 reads CASKGQLNTEAFF. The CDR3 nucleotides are TGTGCCAGCAAGGGGCAGTTAAACACTGAAGCTTTCTTT.

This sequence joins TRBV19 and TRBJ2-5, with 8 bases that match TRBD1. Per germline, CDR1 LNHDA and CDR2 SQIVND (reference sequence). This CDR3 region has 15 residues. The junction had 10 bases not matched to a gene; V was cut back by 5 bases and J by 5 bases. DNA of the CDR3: TGTGCCAGTAGTCCACGGGACAGGCCCTTGGAGACCCAGTACTTC. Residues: CASSPRDRPLETQYF.

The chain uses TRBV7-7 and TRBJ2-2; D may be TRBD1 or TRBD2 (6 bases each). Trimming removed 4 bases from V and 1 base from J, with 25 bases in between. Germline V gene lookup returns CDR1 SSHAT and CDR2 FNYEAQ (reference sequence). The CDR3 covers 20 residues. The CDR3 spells CASSSRTTPTGLGNTGELFF. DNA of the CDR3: TGTGCCAGCAGCTCACGGACTACGCCAACAGGGCTCGGGAACACCGGGGAGCTGTTTTTT.

CDR3 residues: CASSQWRNTEAFF. The CDR3 DNA reads as TGCGCCAGCAGCCAATGGAGGAACACTGAAGCTTTCTTT. The chain joins TRBV4-1 to TRBJ1-1; no clear D gene. Germline values: CDR1 MGHRA, CDR2 YSYEKL. The length of the CDR3 is 13 residues. Trimming removed 2 bases from V and 1 base from J, with 5 bases in between.

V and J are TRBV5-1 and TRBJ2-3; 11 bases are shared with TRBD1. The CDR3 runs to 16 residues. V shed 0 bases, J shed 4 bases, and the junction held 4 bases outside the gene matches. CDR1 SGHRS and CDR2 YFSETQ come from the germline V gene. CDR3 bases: TGCGCCAGCAGCTTGGAGGGGACAGGGGGTGCAGATACGCAGTATTTT. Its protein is CASSLEGTGGADTQYF.

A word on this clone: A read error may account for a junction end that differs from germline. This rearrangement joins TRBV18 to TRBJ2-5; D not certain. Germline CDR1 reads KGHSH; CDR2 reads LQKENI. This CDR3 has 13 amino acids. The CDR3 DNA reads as TGTGCCAGCTTACCACCGATTACGGAGACCCAGTACTTC. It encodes CASLPPITETQYF.

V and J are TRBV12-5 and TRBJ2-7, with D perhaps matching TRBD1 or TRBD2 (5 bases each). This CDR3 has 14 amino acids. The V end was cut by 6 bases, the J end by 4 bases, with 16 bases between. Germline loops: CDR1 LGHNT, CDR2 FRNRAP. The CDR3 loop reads CASGPGQGIYEQYF. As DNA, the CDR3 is TGTGCTAGTGGGCCGGGGCAGGGTATATACGAGCAGTACTTC.

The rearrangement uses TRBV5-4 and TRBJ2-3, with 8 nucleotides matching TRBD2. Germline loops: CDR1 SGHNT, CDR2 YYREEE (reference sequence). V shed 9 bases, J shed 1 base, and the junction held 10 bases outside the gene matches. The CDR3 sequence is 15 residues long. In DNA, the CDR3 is TGTGCCACCGTGGCGGGGGGCCGACGCACAGATACGCAGTATTTT. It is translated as CATVAGGRRTDTQYF.

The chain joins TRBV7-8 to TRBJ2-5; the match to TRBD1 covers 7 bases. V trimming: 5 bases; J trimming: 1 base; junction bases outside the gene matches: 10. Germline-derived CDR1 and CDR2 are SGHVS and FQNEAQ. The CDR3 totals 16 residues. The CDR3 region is CASSLRGRDSQETQYF. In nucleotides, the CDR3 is TGTGCCAGCAGCCTCAGAGGCCGGGACAGCCAAGAGACCCAGTACTTC.

For the CDR3, the DNA is TGTGCCAGCAGACTCGGGACAGGGGGCTCGTGGGAGACCCAGTACTTC. This codes for CASRLGTGGSWETQYF. The chain couples TRBV7-9 to TRBJ2-5; 12 nucleotides agree with TRBD1. The CDR3 loop spans 16 amino acids. Trimming removed 6 bases from V and 5 bases from J; junction bases left unmatched: 10. Germline V gene data show CDR1 as SEHNR and CDR2 as FQNEAQ (reference sequence).

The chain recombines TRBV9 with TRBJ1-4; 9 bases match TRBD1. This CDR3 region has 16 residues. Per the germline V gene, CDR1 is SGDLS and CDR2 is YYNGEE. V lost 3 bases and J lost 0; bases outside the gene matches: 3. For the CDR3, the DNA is TGTGCCAGCAGCGAACGACAGGGGGCAACTAATGAAAAACTGTTTTTT. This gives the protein CASSERQGATNEKLFF. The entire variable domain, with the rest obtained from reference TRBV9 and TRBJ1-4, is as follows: DSGVTQTPKHLITATGQRVTLRCSPRSGDLSVYWYQQSLDQGLQFLIQYYNGEERAKGNILERFSAQQFPDLHSELNLSSLELGDSALYFCASSERQGATNEKLFFGSGTQLSVL.

CDR3 sequence (DNA): TGTGCCAGCAGCTTAGCGCGGGGAGAGCAGTACTTC. Translating it yields CASSLARGEQYF. The chain recombines TRBV7-9 with TRBJ2-7; D is possibly TRBD2 (6 bases). Per germline, CDR1 SEHNR and CDR2 FQNEAQ (reference sequence). Trimming cost V 0 bases and J 7 bases, with 7 bases left between them. The CDR3 length is 12 residues.

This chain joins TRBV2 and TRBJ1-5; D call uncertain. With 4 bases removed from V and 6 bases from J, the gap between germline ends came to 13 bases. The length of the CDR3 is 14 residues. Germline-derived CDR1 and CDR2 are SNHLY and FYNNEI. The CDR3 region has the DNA TGTGCCAGCAGTGGGAACGTGGGGATTCAGCCCCAGCATTTT. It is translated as CASSGNVGIQPQHF.

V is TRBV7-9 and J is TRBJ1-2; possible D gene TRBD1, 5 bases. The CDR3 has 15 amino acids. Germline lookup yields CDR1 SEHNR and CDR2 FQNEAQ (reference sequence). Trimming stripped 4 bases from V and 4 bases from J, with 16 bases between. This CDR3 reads CASSSQRGRGYGYTF. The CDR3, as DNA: TGTGCCAGCAGCTCACAAAGGGGTCGTGGCTATGGCTACACCTTC.

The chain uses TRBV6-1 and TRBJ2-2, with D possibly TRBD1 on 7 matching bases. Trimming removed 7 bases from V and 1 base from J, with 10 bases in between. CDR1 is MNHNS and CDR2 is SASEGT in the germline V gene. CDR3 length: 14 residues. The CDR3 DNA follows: TGTGCCAGCATTCAGGGGGGGAACACCGGGGAGCTGTTTTTT. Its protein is CASIQGGNTGELFF.

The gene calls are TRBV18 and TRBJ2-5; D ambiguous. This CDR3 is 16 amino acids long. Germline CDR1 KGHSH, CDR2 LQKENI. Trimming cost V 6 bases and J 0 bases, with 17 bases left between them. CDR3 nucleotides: TGTGCCAGCTCCGTGGCCATTAGCCGTGACCAAGAGACCCAGTACTTC. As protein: CASSVAISRDQETQYF.

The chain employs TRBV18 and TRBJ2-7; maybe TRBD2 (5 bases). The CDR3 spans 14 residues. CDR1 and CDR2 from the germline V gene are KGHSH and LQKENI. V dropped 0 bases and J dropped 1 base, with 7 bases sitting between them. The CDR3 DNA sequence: TGTGCCAGCTCACCACCCGGGAATTCCTACGAGCAGTACTTC. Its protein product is CASSPPGNSYEQYF.

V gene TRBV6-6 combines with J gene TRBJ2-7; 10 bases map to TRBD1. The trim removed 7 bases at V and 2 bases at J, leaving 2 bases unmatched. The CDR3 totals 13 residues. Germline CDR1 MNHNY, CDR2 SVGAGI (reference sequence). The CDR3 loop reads CASKGQGAYEQYF. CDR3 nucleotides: TGTGCCAGCAAAGGACAGGGGGCCTACGAGCAGTACTTC.